This T cell receptor beta chain was recorded in a study of blood T cell repertoires in COVID-19. Per the original methods: For nucleated cells, counts were estimated from reference gene primer amplification. TCRdb's table, derived via immunoSEQ multiplex PCR, lists solely in-frame clones and lacks some. V and J calls and clone size come straight from that table; D and trimming were deduced from the DNA. The sample yields about 300,000 clones, roughly nine tenths seen once. V shed 2 bases and J shed 8 bases, with 10 bases lying between them. Germline CDR1 and CDR2: MNHEY and SVGAGI. CDR3 size: 13 residues.

Material for sequencing was peripheral blood. This clonotype was obtained from a young man who had recovered from COVID-19. The chain couples TRBV6-5 to TRBJ2-1; TRBD2 might be the D (6 bases). The CDR3 nucleotides are TGTGCCAGCAGTTACGGAGGGGACGATGAGCAGTTCTTC. It specifies CASSYGGDDEQFF.